This TCR beta chain was observed in a study of shared clonotypes between healthy human individuals. From germline, CDR1 is MDHEN and CDR2 SYDVKM. Trimming took 5 bases from V and 6 from J, leaving 8 bases between them. The CDR3 length is 12 residues. The repertoire was sequenced with immunoSEQ multiplex PCR; TCRdb's copy has only in-frame clones and lacks some. There are hundreds of thousands of clones in the sample; about 92% occur only once, and less than 25% lies in the top ten. CD45RO-negative, CCR7-selected cells formed the naive CD8 fraction, which excluded terminally differentiated effector memory CD45RA+ cells. There were no recent acute infections or vaccinations among the donors, who were healthy HIV-negative adults. This clone was detected once.

Sequencing input: naive CD8+ T cells sorted from blood. The clonotype originates from a man younger than 40 in good health. The V call is TRBV28, the J call TRBJ1-5; D remains unclear. CDR3 amino acids: CASSNIGQPQHF. The CDR3 DNA reads as TGTGCCAGCAGTAATATAGGTCAGCCCCAGCATTTT.